This TCR beta chain is drawn from a study of CD8 T cells in ankylosing spondylitis (dated 2017 in TCRdb). Study-level background: To find TCR variants linked to disease, the study profiled T cell receptor beta repertoires in ankylosing spondylitis patients and healthy donors. The full study cohort comprised about 23 ankylosing spondylitis patients and 85 to 120 healthy donors. Peripheral blood samples were taken, and synovial fluid was additionally collected from ankylosing spondylitis patients. Study-wide conclusions, independent of this receptor: Blood from ankylosing spondylitis patients appeared to be characterized by a TCR beta motif composed of about eight highly homologous amino acid variants. Some TCR beta motif variants had previously been reported in synovial fluid and blood of reactive arthritis patients, which suggested common disease-initiation mechanisms. The disease-linked clones were reported to be significantly enriched in matched synovial fluid samples from ankylosing spondylitis patients. In peripheral blood, the disease-linked clones were found at relatively low frequencies and had a CD8+ phenotype.

This clonotype was seen ten or more times. Its target antigen remains unknown. Per-base quality was not reported, and no clone a single base away is much larger than it. The data were produced on an Illumina HiSeq 2500. Quantitative 5'-RACE with molecular barcodes was used to prepare TCR beta libraries. The published analysis was carried out like this. A new computational method, built on a probabilistic model of VDJ rearrangement, was used to identify disease-linked TCR variants. TCRdb handled the public reads itself, with Q25 trimming in fastp and clone calling in MiXCR, and kept productive beta chains. Each record represents a unique CDR3 protein, reported with the most common genes and DNA among its rows. V and J calls and clone size were set by TCRdb, not the authors. Here the sample has a few hundred thousand distinct CDR3 sequences; about 10% occur a single time. The top ten constitute 6.8% of the sample.

The CDR3 measures 13 amino acids from cysteine to phenylalanine. The only DNA kept is the CDR3, 39 bases in frame from the first base. The junction carries 9 bases between V and J, which are trimmed by 1 base and 7 bases respectively. CDR1 and CDR2 are drawn from the germline V gene: SGHRS, YFSETQ. Source material: blood, either unsorted or a sorted T cell fraction (not recorded which). The chain employs TRBV5-1 and TRBJ1-5, with the D gene not confidently named. This receptor was identified in a male donor with ankylosing spondylitis or in good health (not recorded which). The CDR3 reads CASSLWSGQPQHF. The DNA sequence reads TGCGCCAGCAGCTTGTGGTCCGGGCAGCCCCAGCATTTT.